This entry describes one TCR beta chain. The repertoire was sequenced with immunoSEQ multiplex PCR; TCRdb's copy has only in-frame clones and lacks some. Its table records around 190,000 clones. This sample was taken from a study of control samples from healthy donors and cancer patients. The CDR3 extends over 16 amino acids. Germline lookup yields CDR1 SEHNR and CDR2 FQNEAQ (reference sequence). After removal of 5 bases from V and 6 bases from J, the junction contained 14 bases not matched to a gene. This rearrangement joins TRBV7-9 to TRBJ1-1; 8 bases agree with TRBD1. The sample taken for sequencing was blood. This clonotype was obtained from a woman in her twenties or thirties in good health. CDR3 sequence reads: CASSPGTGQKVSEAFF. The CDR3 nucleotides are TGTGCCAGCAGCCCAGGGACAGGTCAAAAAGTATCTGAAGCTTTCTTT.